The 2 T cell receptor beta chains in this list originate from one sample, sequenced in a study of shared clonotypes between healthy human individuals. Data came from immunoSEQ multiplex PCR; TCRdb stores just in-frame clones and leaves some out. The table has 850,000 to 1,200,000 clones, under 80% seen once. Sequences were obtained from memory CD4+ T cells sorted from blood. Subset specified: CD45RA-negative fraction. Every receptor here comes from a man between 18 and 35 years old in good health.

V and J are TRBV30 and TRBJ2-1, with D possibly being TRBD2 (5 bases). Trimming took 7 bases from V and 0 from J, leaving 25 bases between them. Looked up from germline, CDR1 is GTSNPN and CDR2 is SVGIG (reference sequence). The CDR3 contains 18 residues. This CDR3 is CAFASLINGGRSYNEQFF. In DNA, the CDR3 is TGTGCCTTCGCGAGTCTAATAAACGGAGGTCGCTCCTACAATGAGCAGTTCTTC.

The V gene is TRBV6-6, the J gene TRBJ2-4; D might be TRBD2 (5 bases). The V and J ends lost 7 bases and 9 bases respectively, with 22 bases between them. CDR1 is MNHNY and CDR2 is SVGAGI in the germline V gene (reference sequence). The CDR3 is made up of 15 amino acids. In DNA form, the CDR3 reads TGTGCCAGCAACTCCCACGAGGCCCGGGGAAGCATTCAGTACTTC. Encoded protein: CASNSHEARGSIQYF.